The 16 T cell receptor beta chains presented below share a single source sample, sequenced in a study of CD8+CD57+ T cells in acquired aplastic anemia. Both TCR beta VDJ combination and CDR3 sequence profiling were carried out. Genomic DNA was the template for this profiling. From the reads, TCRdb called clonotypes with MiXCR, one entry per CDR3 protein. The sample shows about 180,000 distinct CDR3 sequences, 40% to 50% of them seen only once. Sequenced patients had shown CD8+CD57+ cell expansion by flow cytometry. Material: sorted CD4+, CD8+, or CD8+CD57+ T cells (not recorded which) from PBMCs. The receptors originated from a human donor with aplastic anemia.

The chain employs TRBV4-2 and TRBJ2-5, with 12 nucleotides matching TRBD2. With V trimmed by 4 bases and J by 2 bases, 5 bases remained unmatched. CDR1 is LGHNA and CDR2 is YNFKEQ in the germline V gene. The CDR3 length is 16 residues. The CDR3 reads CASSPGTSGPQETQYF. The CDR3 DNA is TGTGCCAGCAGCCCAGGGACTAGCGGGCCACAAGAGACCCAGTACTTC.

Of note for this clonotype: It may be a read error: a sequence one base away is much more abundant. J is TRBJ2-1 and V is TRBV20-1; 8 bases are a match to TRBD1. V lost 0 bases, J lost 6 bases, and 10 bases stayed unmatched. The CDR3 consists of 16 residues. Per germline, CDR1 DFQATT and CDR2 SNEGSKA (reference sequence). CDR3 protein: CSARDPRQGALNEQFF. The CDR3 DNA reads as TGCAGTGCTAGAGATCCCCGCCAGGGGGCTCTCAATGAGCAGTTCTTC.

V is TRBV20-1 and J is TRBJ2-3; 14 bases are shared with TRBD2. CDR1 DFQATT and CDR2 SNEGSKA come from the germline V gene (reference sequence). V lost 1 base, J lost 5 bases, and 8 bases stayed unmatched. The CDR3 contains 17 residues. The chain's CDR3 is CSARGGLAGGRGDTQYF. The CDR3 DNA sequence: TGCAGTGCTAGAGGAGGACTAGCGGGGGGCCGGGGAGATACGCAGTATTTT.

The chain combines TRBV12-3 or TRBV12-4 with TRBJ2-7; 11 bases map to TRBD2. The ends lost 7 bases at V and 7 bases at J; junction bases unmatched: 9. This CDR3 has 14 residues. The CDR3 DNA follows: TGTGCCAGCATCATAGCGGGAGGGCCAGGAGAGCAGTACTTC. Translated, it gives CASIIAGGPGEQYF.

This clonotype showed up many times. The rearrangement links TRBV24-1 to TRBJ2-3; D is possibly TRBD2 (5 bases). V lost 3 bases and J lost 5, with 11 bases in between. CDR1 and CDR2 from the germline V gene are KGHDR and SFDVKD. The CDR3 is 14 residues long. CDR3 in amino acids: CATSDPPRGDTQYF. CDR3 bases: TGTGCCACCAGTGATCCCCCTCGGGGAGATACGCAGTATTTT.

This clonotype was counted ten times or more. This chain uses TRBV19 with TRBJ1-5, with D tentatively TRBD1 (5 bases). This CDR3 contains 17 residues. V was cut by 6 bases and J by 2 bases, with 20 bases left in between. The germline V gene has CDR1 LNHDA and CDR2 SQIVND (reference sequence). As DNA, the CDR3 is TGTGCCAGTAGGGGGACGTCCGCGGGAAGACGCAATCAGCCCCAGCATTTT. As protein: CASRGTSAGRRNQPQHF.

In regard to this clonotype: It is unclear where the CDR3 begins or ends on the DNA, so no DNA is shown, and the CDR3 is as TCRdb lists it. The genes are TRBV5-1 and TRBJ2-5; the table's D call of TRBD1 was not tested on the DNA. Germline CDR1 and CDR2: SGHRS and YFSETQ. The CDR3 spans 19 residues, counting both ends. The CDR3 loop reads CASSFYICSASETGETQYF.

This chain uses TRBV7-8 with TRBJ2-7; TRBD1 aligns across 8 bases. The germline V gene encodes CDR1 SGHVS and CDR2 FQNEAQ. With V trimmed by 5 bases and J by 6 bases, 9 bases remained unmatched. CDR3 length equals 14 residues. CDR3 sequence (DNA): TGTGCCAGCAGCCTCAGTCGACAGGGGCTCGAGCAGTACTTC. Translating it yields CASSLSRQGLEQYF. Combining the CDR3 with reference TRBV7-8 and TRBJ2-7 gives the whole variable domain GAGVSQSPRYKVAKRGQDVALRCDPISGHVSLFWYQQALGQGPEFLTYFQNEAQLDKSGLPSDRFFAERPEGSVSTLKIQRTQQEDSAVYLCASSLSRQGLEQYFGPGTRLTVT.

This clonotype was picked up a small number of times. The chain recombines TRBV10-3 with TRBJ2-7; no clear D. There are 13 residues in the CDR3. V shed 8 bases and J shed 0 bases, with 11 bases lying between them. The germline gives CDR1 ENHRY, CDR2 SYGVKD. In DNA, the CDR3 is TGTGCCATCGCCAGCGATAGCTCCTACGAGCAGTACTTC. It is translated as CAIASDSSYEQYF.

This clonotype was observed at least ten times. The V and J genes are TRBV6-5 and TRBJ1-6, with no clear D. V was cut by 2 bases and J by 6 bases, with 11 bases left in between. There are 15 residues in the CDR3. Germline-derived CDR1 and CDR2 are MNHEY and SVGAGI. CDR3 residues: CASSYGQQFNSPLHF. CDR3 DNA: TGTGCCAGCAGTTACGGGCAGCAATTTAATTCACCCCTCCACTTT.

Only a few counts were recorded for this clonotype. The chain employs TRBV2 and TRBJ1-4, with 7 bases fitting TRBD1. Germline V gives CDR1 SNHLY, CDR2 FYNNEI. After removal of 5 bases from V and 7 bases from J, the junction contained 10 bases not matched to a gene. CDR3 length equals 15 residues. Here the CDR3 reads CASSPSGGRSEKLFF. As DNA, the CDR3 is TGTGCCAGCAGTCCTTCAGGGGGGAGGAGTGAAAAACTGTTTTTT. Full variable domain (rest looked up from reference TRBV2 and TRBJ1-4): EPEVTQTPSHQVTQMGQEVILRCVPISNHLYFYWYRQILGQKVEFLVSFYNNEISEKSEIFDDQFSVERPDGSNFTLKIRSTKLEDSAMYFCASSPSGGRSEKLFFGSGTQLSVL.

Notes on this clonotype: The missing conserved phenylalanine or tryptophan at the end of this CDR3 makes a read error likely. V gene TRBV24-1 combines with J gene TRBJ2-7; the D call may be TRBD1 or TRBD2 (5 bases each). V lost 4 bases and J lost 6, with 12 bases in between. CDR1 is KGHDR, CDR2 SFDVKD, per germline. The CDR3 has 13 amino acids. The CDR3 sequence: CATSDPIGGEQYS. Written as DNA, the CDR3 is TGTGCCACCAGTGACCCCATTGGGGGCGAGCAGTACTCC.

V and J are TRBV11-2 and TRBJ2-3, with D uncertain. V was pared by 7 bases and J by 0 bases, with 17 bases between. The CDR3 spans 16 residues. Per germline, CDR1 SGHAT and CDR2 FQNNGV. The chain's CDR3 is CASMLRWSGSTDTQYF. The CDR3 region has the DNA TGTGCCAGCATGCTCCGTTGGTCCGGTAGCACAGATACGCAGTATTTT.

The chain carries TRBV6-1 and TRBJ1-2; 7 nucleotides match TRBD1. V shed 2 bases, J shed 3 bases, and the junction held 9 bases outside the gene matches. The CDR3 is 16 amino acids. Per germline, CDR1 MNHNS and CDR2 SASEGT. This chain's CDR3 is CASSERSRGVDYGYTF. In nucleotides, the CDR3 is TGTGCCAGCAGTGAAAGATCCAGGGGGGTAGACTATGGCTACACCTTC.

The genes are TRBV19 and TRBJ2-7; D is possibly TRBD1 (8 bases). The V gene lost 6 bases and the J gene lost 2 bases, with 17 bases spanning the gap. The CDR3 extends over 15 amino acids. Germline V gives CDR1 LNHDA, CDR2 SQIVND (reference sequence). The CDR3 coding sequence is TGTGCCAGTAGCAGGGAGGGACAGGCCGCCTACGAGCAGTACTTC. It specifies CASSREGQAAYEQYF.

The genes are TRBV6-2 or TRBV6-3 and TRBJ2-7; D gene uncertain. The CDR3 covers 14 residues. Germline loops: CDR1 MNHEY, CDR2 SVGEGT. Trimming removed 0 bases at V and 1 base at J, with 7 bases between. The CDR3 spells CASSYSVASYEQYF. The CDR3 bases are TGTGCCAGCAGTTACTCGGTCGCTTCCTACGAGCAGTACTTC.